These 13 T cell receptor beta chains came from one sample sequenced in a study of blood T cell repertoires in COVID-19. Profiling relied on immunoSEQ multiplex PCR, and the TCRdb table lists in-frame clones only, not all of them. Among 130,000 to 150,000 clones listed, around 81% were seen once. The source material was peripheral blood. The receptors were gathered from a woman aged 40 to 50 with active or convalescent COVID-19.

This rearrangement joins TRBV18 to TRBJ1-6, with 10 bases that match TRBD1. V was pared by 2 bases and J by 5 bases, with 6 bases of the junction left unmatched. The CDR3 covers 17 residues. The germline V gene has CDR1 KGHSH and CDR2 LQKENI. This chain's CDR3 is CASSPVGQGHHNSPLHF. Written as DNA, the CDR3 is TGTGCCAGCTCACCAGTGGGACAGGGGCATCATAATTCACCCCTCCACTTT.

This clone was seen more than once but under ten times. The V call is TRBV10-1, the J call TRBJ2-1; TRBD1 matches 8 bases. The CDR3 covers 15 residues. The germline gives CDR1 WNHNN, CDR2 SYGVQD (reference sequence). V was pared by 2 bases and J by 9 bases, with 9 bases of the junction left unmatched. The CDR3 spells CASSEVAGGPGEQFF. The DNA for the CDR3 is TGCGCCAGCAGTGAGGTGGCAGGGGGCCCGGGTGAGCAGTTCTTC.

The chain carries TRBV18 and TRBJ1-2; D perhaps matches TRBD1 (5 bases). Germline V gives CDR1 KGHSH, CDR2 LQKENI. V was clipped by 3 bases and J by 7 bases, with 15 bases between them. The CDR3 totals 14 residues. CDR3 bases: TGTGCCAGCTCACCGACAGATGGGGTGGCTGGCTACACCTTC. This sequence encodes CASSPTDGVAGYTF.

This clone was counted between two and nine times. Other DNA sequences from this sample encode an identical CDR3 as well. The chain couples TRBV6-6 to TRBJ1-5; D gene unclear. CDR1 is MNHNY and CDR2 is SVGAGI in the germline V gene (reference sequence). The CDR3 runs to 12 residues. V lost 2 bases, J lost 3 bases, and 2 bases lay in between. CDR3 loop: CASSYLNQPQHF. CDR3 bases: TGTGCCAGCAGTTACCTCAATCAGCCCCAGCATTTT.

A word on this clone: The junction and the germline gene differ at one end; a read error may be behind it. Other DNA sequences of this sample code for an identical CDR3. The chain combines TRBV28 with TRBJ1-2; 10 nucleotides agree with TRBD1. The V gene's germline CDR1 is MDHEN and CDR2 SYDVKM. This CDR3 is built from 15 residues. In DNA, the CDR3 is TGCGCCAGCAGTTTCAGGGACAGGGGACTCTATGGCTACACCTTC. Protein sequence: CASSFRDRGLYGYTF.

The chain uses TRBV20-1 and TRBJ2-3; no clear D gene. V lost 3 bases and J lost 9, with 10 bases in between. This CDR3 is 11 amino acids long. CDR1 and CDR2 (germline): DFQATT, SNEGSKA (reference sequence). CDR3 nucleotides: TGCAGTGCTAGGCCCCTCAGAACGCAGTATTTT. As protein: CSARPLRTQYF.

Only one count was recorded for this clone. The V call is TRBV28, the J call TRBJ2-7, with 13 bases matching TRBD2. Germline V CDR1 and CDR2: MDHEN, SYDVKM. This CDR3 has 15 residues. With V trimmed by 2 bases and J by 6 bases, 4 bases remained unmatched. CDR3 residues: CASSLRTSGGAEQYF. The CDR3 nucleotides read TGTGCCAGCAGTTTACGGACTAGCGGGGGAGCCGAGCAGTACTTC.

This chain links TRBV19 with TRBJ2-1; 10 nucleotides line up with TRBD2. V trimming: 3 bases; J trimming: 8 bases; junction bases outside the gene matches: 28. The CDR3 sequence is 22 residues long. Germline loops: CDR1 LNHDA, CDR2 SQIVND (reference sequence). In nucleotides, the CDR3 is TGTGCCAGTAGTATTGGCAGGTTTGGATTTTTTGTGTCTAGCGGGAGCGGCGATGAGCAGTTCTTC. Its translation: CASSIGRFGFFVSSGSGDEQFF.

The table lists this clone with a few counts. The CDR3 DNA sequence: TGTGCCAGCTCACCAGGGAGTAGCGGGAGCCGGAATACGCAGTATTTT. Its translation: CASSPGSSGSRNTQYF. The chain recombines TRBV18 with TRBJ2-3, with TRBD2 matching 9 bases. The germline V gene has CDR1 KGHSH and CDR2 LQKENI. V shed 2 bases and J 7 bases; nucleotides not matched to a gene: 10. This CDR3 has 16 residues.

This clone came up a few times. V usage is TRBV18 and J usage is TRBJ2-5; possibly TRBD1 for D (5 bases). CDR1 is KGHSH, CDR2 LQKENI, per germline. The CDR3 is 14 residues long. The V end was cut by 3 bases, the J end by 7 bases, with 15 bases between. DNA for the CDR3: TGTGCCAGCTCACCGGGGCAGGCTCCAAGGACCCAGTACTTC. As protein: CASSPGQAPRTQYF.

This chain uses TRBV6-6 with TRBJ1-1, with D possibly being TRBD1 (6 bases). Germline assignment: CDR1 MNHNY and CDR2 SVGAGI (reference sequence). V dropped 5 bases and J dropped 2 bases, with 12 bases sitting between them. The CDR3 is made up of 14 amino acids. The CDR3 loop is CASSRTEVNTEAFF. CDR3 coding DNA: TGTGCCAGCAGTCGGACAGAAGTTAACACTGAAGCTTTCTTT.

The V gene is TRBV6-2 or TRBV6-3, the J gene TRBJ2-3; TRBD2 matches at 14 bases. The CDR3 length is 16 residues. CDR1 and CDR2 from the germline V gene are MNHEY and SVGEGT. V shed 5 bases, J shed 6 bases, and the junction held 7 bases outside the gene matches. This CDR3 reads CASSTTSGGAADTQYF. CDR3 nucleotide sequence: TGTGCCAGCAGTACGACTAGCGGGGGGGCCGCGGATACGCAGTATTTT.

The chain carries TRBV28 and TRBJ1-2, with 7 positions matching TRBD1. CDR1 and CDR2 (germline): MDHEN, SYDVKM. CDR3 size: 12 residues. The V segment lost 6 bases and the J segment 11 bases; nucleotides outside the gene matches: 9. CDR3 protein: CASRTPGTEYTF. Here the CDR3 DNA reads TGTGCCAGCAGAACACCGGGGACAGAGTACACCTTC.